What follows are 3 T cell receptor beta chains derived from one specimen sequenced in a study of shared clonotypes between healthy human individuals. Clones were sequenced by immunoSEQ multiplex PCR, and TCRdb holds only the in-frame ones, with some missing. The table includes about 1.5 million clones, roughly 96% detected once. The specimen was naive CD4+ T cells sorted from blood. The subset here: CD45RA+ positively selected. Every receptor here comes from a man aged 25-45 years in good health.

Turning to this clone: This specimen includes other DNA sequences encoding the same CDR3. The V call is TRBV9, the J call TRBJ2-1; D remains unclear. Trimming shortened V by 4 bases and J by 5 bases, and 10 bases separated the two germline ends. CDR1 is SGDLS, CDR2 YYNGEE, per germline. The CDR3 has 13 residues. The CDR3 nucleotides read TGTGCCAGCAGCTTTACTGGTAACAATGAGCAGTTCTTC. It is translated as CASSFTGNNEQFF.

This chain links TRBV10-3 with TRBJ2-3; the D call may be TRBD1 or TRBD2 (5 bases each). CDR1 and CDR2 (germline): ENHRY, SYGVKD. Trimming stripped 6 bases from V and 1 base from J, with 5 bases between. This CDR3 has 12 residues. The CDR3 DNA sequence: TGTGCCATCAGGGGGGGCACAGATACGCAGTATTTT. It codes for CAIRGGTDTQYF.

This rearrangement joins TRBV11-2 to TRBJ1-5, with unresolved D. The V gene lost 0 bases and the J gene lost 7 bases, with 7 bases spanning the gap. This CDR3 region has 13 residues. Germline lookup yields CDR1 SGHAT and CDR2 FQNNGV. CDR3 loop: CASSLDLNQPQHF. The DNA of the CDR3 is TGTGCCAGCAGCTTAGATCTCAACCAGCCCCAGCATTTT.